The 32 T cell receptor beta chains given below trace back to one sample, sequenced in a study of monozygotic twins with inflammatory bowel disease. With the 5' RACE reads reprocessed, TCRdb shows one record per CDR3 protein and no DNA. The table lists 200,000 to 250,000 distinct CDR3 sequences, with around 1.5% in the top ten. Sequenced material: blood. These receptors were taken from a human donor with ulcerative colitis or Crohn's disease, or a healthy co-twin of an affected twin (not recorded which).

The CDR3 here is CASSLVSAATNEKLFF. The chain joins TRBV7-2 to TRBJ1-4. Germline V gives CDR1 SGHTA, CDR2 FQGNSA. This CDR3 spans 16 amino acids.

This CDR3 is CASSRNLGLAGEQYF. V gene TRBV6-1 combines with J gene TRBJ2-7; the TRBD2 assignment by TCRdb is unverifiable without DNA. The germline V gene has CDR1 MNHNS and CDR2 SASEGT. The CDR3 loop spans 15 amino acids.

This chain connects TRBV5-1 to TRBJ1-1; TCRdb designates TRBD1, a call that cannot be tested without DNA. Germline values: CDR1 SGHRS, CDR2 YFSETQ. CDR3 length: 13 residues. CDR3 sequence reads: CASSEGHGYWAFF.

This chain links TRBV11-2 with TRBJ2-3; lacking DNA, the TRBD2 call made by TCRdb goes unchecked. CDR3 length: 15 amino acids. Germline V CDR1 and CDR2: SGHAT, FQNNGV. CDR3 region: CASSERGGLADTQYF. Looking up the rest from reference TRBV11-2 and TRBJ2-3 gives the full variable domain: EAGVAQSPRYKIIEKRQSVAFWCNPISGHATLYWYQQILGQGPKLLIQFQNNGVVDDSQLPKDRFSAERLKGVDSTLKIQPAKLEDSAVYLCASSERGGLADTQYFGPGTRLTVL.

The V and J genes are TRBV7-3 and TRBJ1-4; absent DNA, TCRdb's TRBD1 call cannot be checked. Germline V gene data show CDR1 as SGHTA and CDR2 as FQGTGA. This CDR3 region has 16 residues. The CDR3: CASSLRQGPANEKLFF. The variable domain in full, completed from reference TRBV7-3 and TRBJ1-4, reads GAGVSQTPSNKVTEKGKYVELRCDPISGHTALYWYRQSLGQGPEFLIYFQGTGAADDSGLPNDRFFAVRPEGSVSTLKIQRTERGDSAVYLCASSLRQGPANEKLFFGSGTQLSVL.

The chain uses TRBV7-8 and TRBJ2-5; there is no DNA to check the TCRdb D call of TRBD1. The V gene's germline CDR1 is SGHVS and CDR2 FQNEAQ. The CDR3 has 13 amino acids. The CDR3 loop reads CASSSGGLETQYF.

The chain recombines TRBV11-2 with TRBJ1-6; no DNA is available, so the TRBD1 call from TCRdb remains unchecked. Germline-derived CDR1 and CDR2 are SGHAT and FQNNGV. The CDR3 consists of 18 residues. CDR3 in amino acids: CASSPRGRGSSYNSPLHF.

The CDR3 here is CASSLQGWDERYF. The rearrangement uses TRBV6-5 and TRBJ2-7; TCRdb's D call, TRBD1, is unchecked because there is no DNA. CDR3 length: 13 amino acids. The germline gives CDR1 MNHEY, CDR2 SVGAGI.

The chain has TRBV11-1 and TRBJ2-1; TCRdb's assignment of TRBD1 cannot be checked, as there is no DNA. Germline CDR1 and CDR2: SGHAT and FQDESV (reference sequence). This CDR3 has 17 residues. CDR3 amino acids: CASSLDQGQVPYNEQFF. The variable domain in full, completed from reference TRBV11-1 and TRBJ2-1, reads EAEVAQSPRYKITEKSQAVAFWCDPISGHATLYWYRQILGQGPELLVQFQDESVVDDSQLPKDRFSAERLKGVDSTLKIQPAELGDSAMYLCASSLDQGQVPYNEQFFGPGTRLTVL.

The chain has TRBV3-1 and TRBJ1-5. Germline CDR1 and CDR2: LGHDT and YNNKEL (reference sequence). There are 13 residues in the CDR3. CDR3: CASSQQINQPQHF. Complete variable domain (other parts from reference TRBV3-1 and TRBJ1-5): DTAVSQTPKYLVTQMGNDKSIKCEQNLGHDTMYWYKQDSKKFLKIMFSYNNKELIINETVPNRFSPKSPDKAHLNLHINSLELGDSAVYFCASSQQINQPQHFGDGTRLSIL.

V is TRBV12-3 or TRBV12-4 and J is TRBJ1-1; TCRdb indicates TRBD1, and absent DNA this call remains unverified. The CDR3 totals 14 residues. This chain's CDR3 is CASSGDQGNTEAFF.

V is TRBV5-1 and J is TRBJ1-1. Germline-derived CDR1 and CDR2 are SGHRS and YFSETQ. There are 12 residues in the CDR3. The CDR3 is CASSPGPLRAFF.

The V gene is TRBV27, the J gene TRBJ1-2. This CDR3 is built from 13 residues. CDR1 is MNHEY and CDR2 is SMNVEV in the germline V gene (reference sequence). CDR3 in amino acids: CASSSQTNYGYTF.

The chain's CDR3 is CASSTKVDNSEQYF. The genes are TRBV18 and TRBJ2-7. The CDR3 contains 14 residues. Germline V gives CDR1 KGHSH, CDR2 LQKENI.

This sequence joins TRBV29-1 and TRBJ1-4; no DNA is available, so the TRBD1 call from TCRdb remains unchecked. The CDR3 totals 13 residues. Germline values: CDR1 SQVTM, CDR2 ANQGSEA. The CDR3 here is CSVRQGANEKLFF.

The chain joins TRBV20-1 to TRBJ2-1; TCRdb calls TRBD1, which cannot be checked without DNA. The CDR3 consists of 14 residues. Germline CDR1 DFQATT, CDR2 SNEGSKA (reference sequence). CDR3 sequence: CSARQRLPGNEQFF.

This rearrangement joins TRBV5-1 to TRBJ2-3. This CDR3 region has 15 residues. Germline CDR1 is SGHRS and CDR2 is YFSETQ. CDR3 protein: CASSLGTSEDDTQYF.

The V gene is TRBV6-4, the J gene TRBJ2-2; lacking DNA, the TRBD2 call made by TCRdb goes unchecked. The CDR3 contains 15 residues. CDR1 and CDR2 (germline): MRHNA, SNTAGT. The CDR3: CASSEKGGSTGELFF.

This chain connects TRBV5-5 to TRBJ2-7; TCRdb calls TRBD1, which cannot be checked without DNA. The CDR3 length is 13 residues. Germline CDR1 reads SGHKS; CDR2 reads YYEKEE (reference sequence). CDR3 region: CASRDRNLHEQYF.

The chain combines TRBV12-3 or TRBV12-4 with TRBJ1-5; as DNA is missing, the TRBD1 call by TCRdb cannot be tested. The CDR3 runs 15 residues. The CDR3 protein is CASTPGGGNNQPQHF.

The rearrangement joins TRBV7-2 to TRBJ1-1. This CDR3 is built from 14 residues. The germline gives CDR1 SGHTA, CDR2 FQGNSA. CDR3 residues: CASTPSVRATEAFF.

The chain couples TRBV18 to TRBJ2-3; TCRdb gives TRBD2 as the D gene, but with no DNA this cannot be confirmed. This CDR3 region has 15 residues. Germline CDR1 is KGHSH and CDR2 is LQKENI. The CDR3 sequence: CASSTWRAGTDTQYF.

J is TRBJ1-1 and V is TRBV5-1; TCRdb reports TRBD1, a call that lacks DNA to check it against. The CDR3 is 15 residues long. CDR1 is SGHRS, CDR2 YFSETQ, per germline. This CDR3 reads CASSLGDRPNTEAFF.

The V call is TRBV12-3 or TRBV12-4, the J call TRBJ2-7; the D call from TCRdb, TRBD1, cannot be confirmed without DNA. The CDR3 is made up of 14 amino acids. The CDR3: CASSSGQTSYEQYF.

The genes are TRBV20-1 and TRBJ1-2; lacking DNA, the TRBD1 call made by TCRdb goes unchecked. The V gene's germline CDR1 is DFQATT and CDR2 SNEGSKA (reference sequence). This CDR3 is 15 amino acids long. This CDR3 reads CSARRRQGAHYGYTF.

V and J are TRBV10-3 and TRBJ2-3. The CDR3 runs 12 residues. Per the germline V gene, CDR1 is ENHRY and CDR2 is SYGVKD. The CDR3 region is CAISEGTDTQYF.

This rearrangement joins TRBV15 to TRBJ1-2. CDR1 is LNHNV, CDR2 YYDKDF, per germline (reference sequence). This CDR3 has 14 residues. CDR3 amino acids: CATSTWDSGYGYTF.

J is TRBJ2-7 and V is TRBV3-1; TCRdb reports TRBD1, a call that lacks DNA to check it against. This CDR3 comprises 14 residues. Germline CDR1 LGHDT, CDR2 YNNKEL (reference sequence). CDR3 sequence: CASSPRAGGVEQYF.

The gene calls are TRBV5-4 and TRBJ2-1; TCRdb returns TRBD2, unconfirmable since there is no DNA. The V gene's germline CDR1 is SGHNT and CDR2 YYREEE (reference sequence). This CDR3 is 17 amino acids long. The CDR3: CASSFSGGAPIYNEQFF.

The gene calls are TRBV12-3 or TRBV12-4 and TRBJ2-7; TCRdb's D call of TRBD1 is untestable without DNA. The CDR3 has 15 residues. The chain's CDR3 is CASSLIQGDSYEQYF.

The rearrangement uses TRBV12-3 or TRBV12-4 and TRBJ1-6. The CDR3 is made up of 13 amino acids. The CDR3 loop is CASNLRGNSPLHF.

V and J are TRBV5-1 and TRBJ2-2. The CDR3 totals 15 residues. Germline values: CDR1 SGHRS, CDR2 YFSETQ. CDR3 loop: CASSPNPGNTGELFF.